The 22 T cell receptor beta chains below were found in one sample sequenced in a study of CD8 T cells in ankylosing spondylitis. TCRdb reprocessed the 5' RACE reads via MiXCR and lists one record per CDR3 protein. There are just over 150,000 distinct CDR3 sequences in the sample; around 19% occur only once, and 7.8% lies in the top ten. The specimen was blood, either unsorted or a sorted T cell fraction (not recorded which). These receptors all stem from a male donor with ankylosing spondylitis or in good health (not recorded which).

This clonotype was picked up many times. CDR3 residues: CSVERTGGADTQYF. In nucleotides, the CDR3 is TGCAGCGTTGAAAGGACAGGGGGCGCGGATACGCAGTATTTT. The chain combines TRBV29-1 with TRBJ2-3, with TRBD1 matching over 11 bases. The germline V gene has CDR1 SQVTM and CDR2 ANQGSEA. This CDR3 contains 14 residues. After removal of 2 bases from V and 6 bases from J, the junction contained 4 bases not matched to a gene.

The table lists this clonotype with many counts. The chain joins TRBV5-1 to TRBJ1-1; D is unclear. V was clipped by 0 bases and J by 4 bases, with 13 bases between them. CDR1 is SGHRS and CDR2 is YFSETQ in the germline V gene. The CDR3 totals 15 residues. In DNA form, the CDR3 reads TGCGCCAGCAGCTTGGAGGACTCAAGGTCCACTGAAGCTTTCTTT. It specifies CASSLEDSRSTEAFF.

At least ten counts were recorded for this clonotype. This chain uses TRBV5-1 with TRBJ2-3; 7 bases are shared with TRBD1. The CDR3 totals 14 residues. V dropped 2 bases and J dropped 5; count of bases not matched to a gene: 5. The germline V gene encodes CDR1 SGHRS and CDR2 YFSETQ. The CDR3 nucleotides are TGCGCCAGCAGCTTCGACAGGGTGGAAGATACGCAGTATTTT. The encoded protein is CASSFDRVEDTQYF.

This clonotype was picked up many times. The V gene is TRBV27, the J gene TRBJ2-1, with 8 bases that match TRBD2. Germline V gene data show CDR1 as MNHEY and CDR2 as SMNVEV (reference sequence). With 2 bases clipped from V and 3 bases from J, the junction kept 3 bases outside the gene matches. The CDR3 contains 15 residues. CDR3 DNA: TGTGCCAGCAGTTTAAGAACTAGCGGCTACAATGAGCAGTTCTTC. Amino acid sequence: CASSLRTSGYNEQFF.

This clonotype has at least ten counts. This chain joins TRBV5-1 and TRBJ1-1; no reliable D call. The CDR3 spans 13 residues. V lost 0 bases, J lost 6 bases, and 9 bases lay in between. Germline CDR1 SGHRS, CDR2 YFSETQ. CDR3 in amino acids: CASSLAQSAEAFF. The CDR3 coding sequence is TGCGCCAGCAGCTTGGCCCAGTCCGCTGAAGCTTTCTTT.

The gene calls are TRBV24-1 and TRBJ2-1; TRBD2 agrees at 11 bases. Germline V gene sequence: CDR1 KGHDR, CDR2 SFDVKD. The CDR3 sequence is 16 residues long. V trimming: 2 bases; J trimming: 3 bases; junction bases outside the gene matches: 2. As DNA, the CDR3 is TGTGCCACCAGTGATTCGCTAGCGGGAGGCTACAATGAGCAGTTCTTC. Its translation: CATSDSLAGGYNEQFF.

This clonotype has a count of ten or more. The gene calls are TRBV2 and TRBJ2-1; 11 positions agree with TRBD2. The J segment lost 8 bases and the V segment lost 6 bases, leaving 9 bases of the junction unmatched. Germline CDR1 and CDR2: SNHLY and FYNNEI. This CDR3 has 15 amino acids. The CDR3 coding sequence is TGTGCCAGCAGACGTCTAGCGGGAGGACTCTATGAGCAGTTCTTC. Protein: CASRRLAGGLYEQFF.

This clonotype was seen at least ten times. The chain recombines TRBV3-1 with TRBJ2-1; TRBD2 matches 10 bases. The junction had 6 bases not matched to a gene; V was cut back by 0 bases and J by 7 bases. This CDR3 has 16 amino acids. Germline loops: CDR1 LGHDT, CDR2 YNNKEL (reference sequence). This CDR3 is CASSQDFLAGDNEQFF. The CDR3 region has the DNA TGTGCCAGCAGCCAAGACTTCCTAGCGGGAGATAATGAGCAGTTCTTC.

The chain couples TRBV24-1 to TRBJ1-5; TRBD1 aligns across 10 bases. Trimming took 4 bases from V and 9 from J; bases not matched to a gene: 8. The CDR3 contains 15 residues. Germline loops: CDR1 KGHDR, CDR2 SFDVKD. The CDR3, as DNA: TGTGCCACCAGTGAGGCGGGACAGGGGTCACGGCCCCAGCATTTT. This encodes CATSEAGQGSRPQHF.

The table lists this clonotype with many counts. The V gene is TRBV5-5, the J gene TRBJ1-2; no clear D. The CDR3 spans 12 residues. Per germline, CDR1 SGHKS and CDR2 YYEKEE (reference sequence). V was clipped by 4 bases and J by 5 bases, with 9 bases between them. CDR3 DNA: TGTGCCAGCAGCCCTGGAGGTTATGGCTACACCTTC. Its translation is CASSPGGYGYTF.

This clonotype was seen only once. The chain combines TRBV4-1 with TRBJ1-1; possible D gene TRBD1, 6 bases. The V gene's germline CDR1 is MGHRA and CDR2 YSYEKL. The CDR3 is 17 amino acids. V was trimmed by 1 base and J by 5 bases, leaving 20 bases between them. For the CDR3, the DNA is TGCGCCAGCAGCCAAGCCTTCATAAGGACAGCCGCAACTGAAGCTTTCTTT. Its protein product is CASSQAFIRTAATEAFF.

The V gene is TRBV27, the J gene TRBJ1-1; no clear D. Germline CDR1 is MNHEY and CDR2 is SMNVEV (reference sequence). The CDR3 is made up of 14 amino acids. V lost 3 bases and J lost 4, with 12 bases in between. The CDR3 region is CASSLPGRSTEAFF. CDR3 DNA: TGTGCCAGCAGTTTGCCAGGTAGGAGCACTGAAGCTTTCTTT.

This clonotype was seen more than once but under ten times. The chain employs TRBV20-1 and TRBJ2-2, with D hard to call. CDR1 and CDR2 from the germline V gene are DFQATT and SNEGSKA (reference sequence). There are 15 residues in the CDR3. V gave up 3 bases and J gave up 0 bases, with 11 bases separating them. The DNA for the CDR3 is TGCAGTGCTAGGGAGCAGCCTACGAACACCGGGGAGCTGTTTTTT. Amino acids: CSAREQPTNTGELFF.

This clonotype was counted a single time. With a much larger clone just one base away, this may be a read error. The chain combines TRBV5-1 with TRBJ1-5; D perhaps matches TRBD1 (5 bases). The CDR3 runs to 16 residues. Germline loops: CDR1 SGHRS, CDR2 YFSETQ. The CDR3 spells CTSSLVPGTGNQPQHF. The CDR3 DNA sequence: TGCACCAGCAGCTTGGTCCCAGGGACGGGCAATCAGCCCCAGCATTTT.

This sequence joins TRBV7-9 and TRBJ2-2; possible D gene TRBD2, 6 bases. This CDR3 is 13 amino acids long. V was pared by 3 bases and J by 4 bases, with 6 bases between. Germline V lookup: CDR1 SEHNR, CDR2 FQNEAQ (reference sequence). The CDR3, as DNA: TGTGCCAGCAGCTTCGGGGGCACCGGGGAGCTGTTTTTT. Amino acids: CASSFGGTGELFF.

This clonotype has at least ten counts. Germline and junction disagree at one end, which may indicate a read error. The CDR3 is CASSPGAAPTSDNEQFF. CDR3 nucleotides: TGCGCCAGCAGCCCTGGGGCGGCCCCAACCTCCGACAATGAGCAGTTCTTC. The chain carries TRBV4-1 and TRBJ2-1; D possibly corresponds to TRBD1 (5 bases). There are 17 residues in the CDR3. Germline V gives CDR1 MGHRA, CDR2 YSYEKL.

This clonotype was observed at least ten times. This chain links TRBV5-1 with TRBJ1-5; D is uncertain. The CDR3 spans 15 residues. V was cut by 4 bases and J by 0 bases, with 11 bases left in between. In germline, CDR1 is SGHRS, CDR2 YFSETQ. CDR3 DNA: TGCGCCAGCAGCCAACTAGGGTCTAGCAATCAGCCCCAGCATTTT. Residues: CASSQLGSSNQPQHF.

This rearrangement joins TRBV18 to TRBJ2-3; D gene uncertain. This CDR3 comprises 13 residues. V gave up 6 bases and J gave up 4 bases, with 11 bases separating them. Germline values: CDR1 KGHSH, CDR2 LQKENI. CDR3 residues: CASSPQKADTQYF. In nucleotides, the CDR3 is TGTGCCAGCTCCCCCCAGAAGGCAGATACGCAGTATTTT.

This clonotype occurred many times. The gene calls are TRBV5-1 and TRBJ2-2, with D possibly being TRBD2 (6 bases). CDR1 and CDR2 (germline): SGHRS, YFSETQ. The V end lost 4 bases, the J end lost 2 bases, and 12 bases lay between the germline ends. The CDR3 covers 15 residues. The CDR3 bases are TGCGCCAGCAGCATAGGGGACTTCAACACCGGGGAGCTGTTTTTT. Its translation is CASSIGDFNTGELFF.

This clonotype occurred once. This chain uses TRBV24-1 with TRBJ1-1; D unresolved. This CDR3 contains 13 residues. In germline, CDR1 is KGHDR, CDR2 SFDVKD. V was shortened by 6 bases and J by 0 bases, with 7 bases between the two germline ends. CDR3 sequence: CATSSGMNTEAFF. The CDR3 coding sequence is TGTGCCACCAGTTCGGGGATGAACACTGAAGCTTTCTTT.

This clonotype was detected only once. The chain joins TRBV27 to TRBJ2-1; the D gene is possibly TRBD2 (6 bases). The CDR3 contains 15 residues. CDR1 is MNHEY and CDR2 is SMNVEV in the germline V gene (reference sequence). V lost 6 bases, J lost 7 bases, and 19 bases lay in between. DNA for the CDR3: TGTGCCAGCAGCCCTAGTTGGGCGGGATATAATGAGCAGTTCTTC. Residues: CASSPSWAGYNEQFF.

The table lists this clonotype with many counts. The chain joins TRBV5-1 to TRBJ1-2; maybe TRBD1 (6 bases). CDR1 SGHRS and CDR2 YFSETQ come from the germline V gene. The CDR3 runs to 15 residues. V lost 0 bases to trimming and J lost 2 bases, with 11 bases between them. This CDR3 reads CASSLAGDSNYGYTF. The CDR3 bases are TGCGCCAGCAGCTTGGCAGGGGATTCCAACTATGGCTACACCTTC.